The clone carrying this T cell receptor (beta chain) was counted at least ten times. The antigen is not known. The source of the sample is a study of metastatic and nonmetastatic thyroid tumors. Overall study: A comparison of repertoires was made across blood and tumor or nodule tissue from malignant and benign thyroid patients.

Broader study findings: Significantly greater TCR beta diversity was reportedly found in malignant thyroid tumors than in benign nodules (in blood and tumor).

No patient received treatment before thyroid surgery. The CDR3 spans 14 residues. Germline CDR1 SNHLY, CDR2 FYNNEI. J lost 6 bases, V lost 6 bases, and 8 bases had no gene match. TCRdb re-called the PCR reads through MiXCR. The sample holds more than 10,000 clones, roughly an eighth seen once. This TCR was sampled from a female donor with papillary thyroid cancer or a benign thyroid nodule (not recorded which). Some clones in this sample may be carry-over from other donors' samples. The sample comprised blood. The genes are TRBV2 and TRBJ2-5, with 9 bases identical to TRBD1. The CDR3 nucleotides read TGTGCCAGCAGGGAGGGGACAGGGATACAGACCCAGTACTTC. It specifies CASREGTGIQTQYF.